These 25 T cell receptor beta chains share one sample of origin, sequenced in a study of shared clonotypes between healthy human individuals. TCRdb's copy holds only in-frame clones and misses some; the assay was immunoSEQ multiplex PCR. The table includes millions of clones, 85% to 95% detected once. The sample consisted of naive CD4+ T cells from PBMCs. Described subset: CD45RA+ positively selected. Receptors were obtained from a man aged 18 to 30 in good health. Some clones in this sample may be carry-over from other donors' samples.

The chain is built from TRBV4-1 and TRBJ1-2, with D maybe TRBD1 (5 bases). V was shortened by 0 bases and J by 4 bases, with 33 bases between the two germline ends. This CDR3 is 22 amino acids long. From germline, CDR1 is MGHRA and CDR2 YSYEKL. In DNA form, the CDR3 reads TGCGCCAGCAGCCAAGATGGTGGGGGTCTGGGGGAGCCAAACACGCTGATCTATGGCTACACCTTC. Translation: CASSQDGGGLGEPNTLIYGYTF.

This CDR3 reads CASSSISVASEQYF. DNA of the CDR3: TGCGCCAGCAGCTCGATTTCAGTGGCAAGCGAGCAGTACTTC. The chain uses TRBV5-1 and TRBJ2-7, with D hard to call. Trimming pared 3 bases from V and 6 bases from J, leaving 16 bases between. This CDR3 is 14 amino acids long. Germline V gene lookup returns CDR1 SGHRS and CDR2 YFSETQ.

The genes are TRBV7-7 and TRBJ2-5, with TRBD2 matching over 9 bases. The CDR3 contains 14 residues. The junction had 3 bases not matched to a gene; V was cut back by 5 bases and J by 2 bases. Germline V gene data show CDR1 as SSHAT and CDR2 as FNYEAQ (reference sequence). Here the CDR3 DNA reads TGTGCCAGCAGCACGACTAGCGGACAAGAGACCCAGTACTTC. It codes for CASSTTSGQETQYF.

V usage is TRBV5-4 and J usage is TRBJ1-2; D gene ambiguous. With 2 bases removed from V and 5 bases from J, the gap between germline ends came to 16 bases. From germline, CDR1 is SGHNT and CDR2 YYREEE (reference sequence). CDR3 length: 15 amino acids. The CDR3 DNA is TGTGCCAGCAGCTTAGCGACAACGGGGAGGTATGGCTACACCTTC. Its protein product is CASSLATTGRYGYTF.

The CDR3 nucleotides read TGCGCCAGCAGCTCCCCAGGACTAGCGAGGAGCGGCAATGAGCAGTTCTTC. It codes for CASSSPGLARSGNEQFF. The chain has TRBV5-1 and TRBJ2-1, with 9 bases identical to TRBD2. CDR3 length equals 17 residues. Germline CDR1 is SGHRS and CDR2 is YFSETQ. Trimming cost V 3 bases and J 6 bases; bases outside gene matches: 13.

The chain links TRBV5-8 to TRBJ1-2, with 7 bases that match TRBD1. CDR1 and CDR2 (germline): SGHTS, YDEGEE. CDR3 length equals 15 residues. J lost 3 bases, V lost 4 bases, and 9 bases had no gene match. The CDR3: CASSGLRGRDYGYTF. CDR3 bases: TGTGCCAGCAGCGGGTTGAGGGGGCGAGACTATGGCTACACCTTC. Drawing the rest from reference TRBV5-8 and TRBJ1-2, the complete variable domain is EAGVTQSPTHLIKTRGQQATLRCSPISGHTSVYWYQQALGLGLQFLLWYDEGEERNRGNFPPRFSGRQFPNYSSELNVNALELEDSALYLCASSGLRGRDYGYTFGSGTRLTVV.

The chain employs TRBV19 and TRBJ2-3; TRBD2 aligns across 7 bases. CDR1 and CDR2 (germline): LNHDA, SQIVND (reference sequence). V trimming: 5 bases; J trimming: 1 base; junction bases outside the gene matches: 18. This CDR3 spans 19 amino acids. The CDR3 region is CASSPAGPITSDGTDTQYF. The DNA of the CDR3 is TGTGCCAGTAGTCCAGCCGGTCCCATCACTAGCGATGGCACAGATACGCAGTATTTT.

CDR3 nucleotide sequence: TGTGCCAGCAGCGCCGGGGCGGAAAGTTACAATGAGCAGTTCTTC. Encoded protein: CASSAGAESYNEQFF. The chain combines TRBV9 with TRBJ2-1; TRBD1 or TRBD2 may be the D gene (5 bases each). V dropped 3 bases and J dropped 4 bases, with 14 bases sitting between them. CDR1 and CDR2 from the germline V gene are SGDLS and YYNGEE. The CDR3 runs to 15 residues.

The gene calls are TRBV11-1 and TRBJ2-7; D perhaps matches TRBD2 (6 bases). Germline CDR1 reads SGHAT; CDR2 reads FQDESV (reference sequence). Trimming removed 7 bases from V and 0 bases from J, with 16 bases in between. CDR3 length equals 15 residues. CDR3 DNA sequence: TGTGCCAGCACCACACAATGGGGGGTCTCCTACGAGCAGTACTTC. As protein: CASTTQWGVSYEQYF.

The V and J genes are TRBV6-1 and TRBJ1-1; D possibly corresponds to TRBD1 (5 bases). Germline loops: CDR1 MNHNS, CDR2 SASEGT. V was shortened by 9 bases and J by 0 bases, with 17 bases between the two germline ends. CDR3 length equals 15 residues. This CDR3 is CASQPGRLMNTEAFF. CDR3 sequence (DNA): TGTGCCAGTCAACCGGGACGGCTCATGAACACTGAAGCTTTCTTT.

V is TRBV11-2 and J is TRBJ2-7; D possibly corresponds to TRBD1 (6 bases). Germline V gives CDR1 SGHAT, CDR2 FQNNGV. V was shortened by 6 bases and J by 0 bases, with 15 bases between the two germline ends. CDR3 length: 15 amino acids. CDR3 coding DNA: TGTGCCAGCAGTTACAGGGCTTCATACTCCTACGAGCAGTACTTC. Protein sequence: CASSYRASYSYEQYF.

This chain links TRBV13 with TRBJ2-7; either TRBD1 or TRBD2 may fit D (6 bases each). V gave up 6 bases and J gave up 4 bases, with 19 bases separating them. CDR3 length: 15 residues. The V gene's germline CDR1 is PRHDT and CDR2 FYEKMQ (reference sequence). The chain's CDR3 is CASRGREGGRYEQYF. The CDR3 nucleotides are TGTGCCAGCAGGGGCCGGGAAGGGGGGCGGTACGAGCAGTACTTC.

This clone appeared once. The sample holds other DNA sequences that translate to the same CDR3. The chain carries TRBV27 and TRBJ1-5; D gene unclear. The CDR3 covers 12 residues. Germline values: CDR1 MNHEY, CDR2 SMNVEV (reference sequence). V dropped 3 bases and J dropped 4 bases, with 4 bases sitting between them. This CDR3 is CASSFPNQPQHF. CDR3 coding DNA: TGTGCCAGCAGTTTTCCGAATCAGCCCCAGCATTTT.

The chain couples TRBV9 to TRBJ2-7; TRBD2 is a possible D gene (5 bases). Germline CDR1 is SGDLS and CDR2 is YYNGEE. The CDR3 is made up of 13 amino acids. The germline V and J ends were trimmed by 2 bases and 7 bases, with 13 bases remaining between them. The CDR3 sequence is CASSVTPTGEQYF. As DNA, the CDR3 is TGTGCCAGCAGCGTCACCCCAACGGGGGAGCAGTACTTC.

The J gene is TRBJ1-1, the V gene TRBV30; D might be TRBD1 (5 bases). Trimming removed 4 bases from V and 5 bases from J, with 14 bases in between. This CDR3 has 13 amino acids. The V gene's germline CDR1 is GTSNPN and CDR2 SVGIG (reference sequence). The chain's CDR3 is CAWTVPGGTEAFF. The CDR3 DNA reads as TGTGCCTGGACCGTACCTGGGGGGACTGAAGCTTTCTTT.

The chain combines TRBV19 with TRBJ2-7, with D possibly being TRBD1 or TRBD2 (5 bases each). V gave up 4 bases and J gave up 2 bases, with 9 bases separating them. Looked up from germline, CDR1 is LNHDA and CDR2 is SQIVND (reference sequence). CDR3 length: 13 amino acids. This chain's CDR3 is CASSRDLPYEQYF. Written as DNA, the CDR3 is TGTGCCAGTAGTAGGGACCTTCCCTACGAGCAGTACTTC.

The chain has TRBV7-3 and TRBJ2-7; 7 bases line up with TRBD1. The germline gives CDR1 SGHTA, CDR2 FQGTGA. The CDR3 sequence is 15 residues long. Trimming removed 6 bases from V and 6 bases from J; junction bases left unmatched: 14. CDR3 loop: CASRNRDRPLGEQYF. The CDR3 nucleotides read TGTGCCAGCAGGAACCGGGACAGACCGCTGGGCGAGCAGTACTTC.

V and J are TRBV19 and TRBJ2-3, with TRBD2 matching 11 bases. The CDR3 totals 17 residues. The trim removed 4 bases at V and 1 base at J, leaving 7 bases unmatched. The V gene's germline CDR1 is LNHDA and CDR2 SQIVND (reference sequence). This CDR3 reads CASSRASGRSGTDTQYF. The CDR3 region has the DNA TGTGCCAGTAGTAGGGCTAGCGGGAGGTCCGGCACAGATACGCAGTATTTT.

The rearrangement uses TRBV4-3 and TRBJ1-1; 8 nucleotides line up with TRBD1. Trimming took 1 base from V and 0 from J; bases not matched to a gene: 13. Germline values: CDR1 LGHNA, CDR2 YSLEER. The CDR3 has 19 residues. The CDR3 DNA reads TGCGCCAGCAGCCAAGCCGGACAGGGCCGGTTCTCCATGAACACTGAAGCTTTCTTT. Protein sequence: CASSQAGQGRFSMNTEAFF.

This clone was recorded once. This chain uses TRBV15 with TRBJ1-2; tentative D call: TRBD1 (6 bases). Per the germline V gene, CDR1 is LNHNV and CDR2 is YYDKDF (reference sequence). Between the trimmed V and J ends, which lost 6 bases and 3 bases, there was a span of 11 bases. CDR3 length equals 13 residues. CDR3 amino acids: CATSIQGDYGYTF. The CDR3 DNA sequence: TGTGCCACCAGTATACAGGGTGACTATGGCTACACCTTC.

This clone was picked up one time. The rearrangement links TRBV5-3 to TRBJ1-5; D might be TRBD1 (6 bases). TRBV5-3 falls under the ORF class, with uncertain function. Trimming removed 0 bases at V and 6 bases at J, with 13 bases between. The CDR3 sequence is 15 residues long. The CDR3 reads CARSLERGRGQPQHF. The CDR3 DNA reads TGTGCCAGAAGCTTGGAACGGGGGCGCGGTCAGCCCCAGCATTTT.

The V and J genes are TRBV11-3 and TRBJ2-7; tentatively, D is TRBD2 (5 bases). CDR1 and CDR2 (germline): SGHNT, YENEEA. Trimming took 0 bases from V and 10 from J, leaving 13 bases between them. The CDR3 contains 13 residues. The CDR3 sequence is CASSLEPADTQYF. CDR3 bases: TGTGCCAGCAGCTTAGAACCAGCGGATACACAGTACTTC.

The V and J genes are TRBV4-1 and TRBJ1-4; 7 positions agree with TRBD1. CDR1 is MGHRA, CDR2 YSYEKL, per germline. The CDR3 contains 16 residues. V trimming: 5 bases; J trimming: 8 bases; junction bases outside the gene matches: 14. CDR3 coding DNA: TGCGCCAGCAGCAGGGGGACAGCCGCGGGGGGAGAAAAACTGTTTTTT. It yields the protein CASSRGTAAGGEKLFF.

On this clone: The identical CDR3 is also encoded by other nucleotide sequences in the sample. The V call is TRBV6-1, the J call TRBJ2-7; no clear D gene. CDR1 and CDR2 from the germline V gene are MNHNS and SASEGT. V was cut by 1 base and J by 2 bases, with 9 bases left in between. The CDR3 spans 14 residues. The CDR3 reads CASSEVGLTYEQYF. Written as DNA, the CDR3 is TGTGCCAGCAGTGAAGTTGGGTTAACCTACGAGCAGTACTTC.

The chain joins TRBV5-1 to TRBJ1-3; D remains ambiguous. Trimming pared 4 bases from V and 4 bases from J, leaving 15 bases between. The CDR3 has 15 amino acids. Looked up from germline, CDR1 is SGHRS and CDR2 is YFSETQ. The chain's CDR3 is CASSPVPGVGNTIYF. CDR3 DNA: TGCGCCAGCAGCCCTGTTCCGGGAGTGGGAAACACCATATATTTT.